Listed here is a single T cell receptor (beta chain). The germline V gene encodes CDR1 SGHVS and CDR2 FQNEAQ. V was shortened by 5 bases and J by 5 bases, with 12 bases between the two germline ends. This CDR3 spans 14 amino acids. Source study methods: Amplification from reference gene primers served as the basis for estimated nucleated cell counts. Generated by immunoSEQ multiplex PCR, the TCRdb table keeps only in-frame clones and is missing some. That table gives V, J and clone size, and the DNA gave D and trimming. The table records approximately 94,000 clones, approximately 80% of them present only once. The data are from a study of blood T cell repertoires in COVID-19. Study-wide background: Samples came from the United States, Italy and Spain, spanning acute and convalescent COVID-19. The cDNA or gDNA used as material had been derived from T cells, B-cell-depleted T cells, or PBMCs.

The V gene is TRBV7-8, the J gene TRBJ1-4, with D possibly TRBD1 on 5 matching bases. Sequencing used peripheral blood. The sequence derives from a human donor in a cohort sampled during active COVID-19. The CDR3 protein is CASSRQSQNEKLFF. As DNA, the CDR3 is TGTGCCAGCAGCCGACAGTCCCAGAATGAAAAACTGTTTTTT.